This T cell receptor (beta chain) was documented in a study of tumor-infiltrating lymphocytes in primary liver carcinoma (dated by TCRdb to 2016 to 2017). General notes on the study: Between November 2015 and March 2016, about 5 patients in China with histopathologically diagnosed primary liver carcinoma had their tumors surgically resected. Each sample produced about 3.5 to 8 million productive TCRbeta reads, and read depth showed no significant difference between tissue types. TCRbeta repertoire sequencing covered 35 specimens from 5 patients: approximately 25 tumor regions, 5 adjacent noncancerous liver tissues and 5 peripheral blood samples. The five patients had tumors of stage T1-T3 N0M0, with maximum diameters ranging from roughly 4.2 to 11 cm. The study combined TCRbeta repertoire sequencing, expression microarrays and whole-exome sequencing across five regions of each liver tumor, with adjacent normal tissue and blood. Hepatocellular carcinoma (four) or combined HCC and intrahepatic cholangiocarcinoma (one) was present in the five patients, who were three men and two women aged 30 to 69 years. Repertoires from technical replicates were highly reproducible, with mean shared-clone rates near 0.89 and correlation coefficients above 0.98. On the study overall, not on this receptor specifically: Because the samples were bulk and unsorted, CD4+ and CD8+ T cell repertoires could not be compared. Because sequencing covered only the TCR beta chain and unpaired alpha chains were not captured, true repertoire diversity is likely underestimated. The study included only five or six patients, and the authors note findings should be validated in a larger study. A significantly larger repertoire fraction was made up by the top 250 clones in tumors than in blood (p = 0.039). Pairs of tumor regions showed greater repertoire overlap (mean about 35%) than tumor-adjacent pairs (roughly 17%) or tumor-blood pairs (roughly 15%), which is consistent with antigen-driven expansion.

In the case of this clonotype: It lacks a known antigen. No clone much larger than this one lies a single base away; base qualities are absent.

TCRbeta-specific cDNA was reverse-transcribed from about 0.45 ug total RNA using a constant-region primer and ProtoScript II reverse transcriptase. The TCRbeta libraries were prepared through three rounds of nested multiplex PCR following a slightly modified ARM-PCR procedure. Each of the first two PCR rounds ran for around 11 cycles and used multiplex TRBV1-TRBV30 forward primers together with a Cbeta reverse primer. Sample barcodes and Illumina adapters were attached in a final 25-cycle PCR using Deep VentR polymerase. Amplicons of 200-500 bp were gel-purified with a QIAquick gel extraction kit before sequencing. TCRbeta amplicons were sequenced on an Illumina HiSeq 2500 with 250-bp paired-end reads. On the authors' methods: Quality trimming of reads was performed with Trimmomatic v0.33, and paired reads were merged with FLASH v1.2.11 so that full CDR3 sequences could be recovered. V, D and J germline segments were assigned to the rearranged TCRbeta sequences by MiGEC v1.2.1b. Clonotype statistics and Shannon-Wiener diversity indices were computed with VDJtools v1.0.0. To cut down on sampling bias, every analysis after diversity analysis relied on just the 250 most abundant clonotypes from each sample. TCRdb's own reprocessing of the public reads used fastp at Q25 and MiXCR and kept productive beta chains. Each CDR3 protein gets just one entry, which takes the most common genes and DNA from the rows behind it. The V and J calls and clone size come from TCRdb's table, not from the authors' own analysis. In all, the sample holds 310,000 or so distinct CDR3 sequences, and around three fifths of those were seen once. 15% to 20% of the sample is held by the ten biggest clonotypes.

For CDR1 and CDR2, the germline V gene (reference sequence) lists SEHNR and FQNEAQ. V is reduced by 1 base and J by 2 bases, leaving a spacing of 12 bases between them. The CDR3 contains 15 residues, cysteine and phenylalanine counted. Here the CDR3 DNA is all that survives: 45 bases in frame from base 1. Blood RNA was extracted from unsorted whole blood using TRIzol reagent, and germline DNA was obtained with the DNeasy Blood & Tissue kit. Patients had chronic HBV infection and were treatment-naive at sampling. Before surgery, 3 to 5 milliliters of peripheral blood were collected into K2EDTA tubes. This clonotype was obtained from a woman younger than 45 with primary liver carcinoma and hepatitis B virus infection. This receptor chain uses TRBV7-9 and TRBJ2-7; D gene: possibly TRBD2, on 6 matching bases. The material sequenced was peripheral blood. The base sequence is TGTGCCAGCAGCTTAGGATCCAGCGGGCCCTACGAGCAGTACTTC. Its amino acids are CASSLGSSGPYEQYF.